This TCR beta chain was sequenced during a study of identifying expanded T cells in peripheral blood. V was trimmed by 8 bases and J by 0 bases, leaving 7 bases between them. Germline V gene data show CDR1 as DFQATT and CDR2 as SNEGSKA (reference sequence). CDR3 length: 11 residues. Assay used: immunoSEQ multiplex PCR; TCRdb lists only in-frame clones, some missing. The table includes tens of thousands of clones, around 87% detected once. During the collection period, no donor immune events like infections were recorded. Sequenced sample: blood. V and J are TRBV20-1 and TRBJ2-5; D is ambiguous. The receptor's source is a person aged 18 to 75 in good health. The CDR3 DNA is TGCAGTCCAGGCTACCAAGAGACCCAGTACTTC. Translation gives CSPGYQETQYF.